The clone carrying this TCR beta chain was seen a few times. TCRalpha and TCRbeta libraries used 5'RACE with constant-segment primers and UMIs. TCRdb fed the 5' RACE reads into MiXCR, producing one record per CDR3 protein. The table has tens of thousands of distinct CDR3 sequences, about 15% seen once. This sample stems from a study of T-cell memory formation after mild COVID-19. The CDR3 spans 18 residues. Trimming pared 6 bases from V and 2 bases from J, leaving 20 bases between. V usage is TRBV12-3 or TRBV12-4 and J usage is TRBJ2-6; D is undetermined. The TCR originated in a man aged 18 to 29 who had mild COVID-19 (a few samples of this study predate the infection). Cell type and time point are not known. Sample: PBMCs or a T cell subset sorted from them (not recorded which). CDR3 region: CASRPGPSLTTGANVLTF. DNA of the CDR3: TGTGCCAGCAGACCAGGACCCTCCCTCACCACTGGGGCCAACGTCCTGACTTTC.